This T cell receptor (beta chain) came from a study of cytomegalovirus exposure and HLA in healthy donors. In the study overall: Drawn from HLA-typed donors, approximately 86 million unique TCRs were held in an early data release. Overall study findings and caveats: Donor immune exposure was known only as CMV serostatus. Exclusion applied to some V segments, including TRBV6-2 and TRBV6-3, as they were indistinguishable. In a later analysis, V- and J-gene trimming of beta chains associated with a DCLRE1C missense variant, replicated independently.

The PCR employed 60 Vbeta primers together with 13 Jbeta primers. Only in-frame clones appear in the TCRdb table, and some are missing; sequencing was by immunoSEQ multiplex PCR. The sample contains 200,000 to 250,000 clones, about 80% of which appear only once. As to this clone: No antigen is known for it.

Trimming cost V 4 bases and J 5 bases; bases outside gene matches: 3. The CDR3 totals 13 residues. Looked up from germline, CDR1 is MNHEY and CDR2 is SMNVEV (reference sequence). The chain couples TRBV27 to TRBJ1-1, with 8 bases matching TRBD1. The sample was PBMCs. This TCR was recovered from a girl aged 5 to 17 in good health and CMV-seronegative. The CDR3: CASSYTGGTEAFF. DNA of the CDR3: TGTGCCAGCAGTTATACAGGGGGGACTGAAGCTTTCTTT.